Following are 13 T cell receptor beta chains from one sample sequenced in a study of cytomegalovirus exposure and HLA in healthy donors. Clones were sequenced by immunoSEQ multiplex PCR, and TCRdb holds only the in-frame ones, with some missing. The data show around 80,000 clones, approximately 95% seen once. The source material was PBMCs. These receptors originate from a woman under 30 in good health and CMV-seronegative.

This chain links TRBV2 with TRBJ2-3; 14 positions match TRBD2. CDR3 size: 15 residues. Unmatched junction bases numbered 3, after V lost 6 bases and J lost 4 bases. CDR1 SNHLY and CDR2 FYNNEI come from the germline V gene. The CDR3 is CASRPTSGGADTQYF. The CDR3 region has the DNA TGTGCCAGCAGACCGACTAGCGGGGGGGCAGATACGCAGTATTTT.

V is TRBV7-8 and J is TRBJ2-3; 7 bases agree with TRBD1. J lost 2 bases, V lost 3 bases, and 8 bases had no gene match. In germline, CDR1 is SGHVS, CDR2 FQNEAQ. This CDR3 has 16 residues. CDR3 coding DNA: TGTGCCAGCAGCTTTGGACAGGTCATTGTCACAGATACGCAGTATTTT. Its protein is CASSFGQVIVTDTQYF.

The chain uses TRBV28 and TRBJ2-1; no firm D call. The germline CDR1 and CDR2 sequences are MDHEN and SYDVKM. This CDR3 is built from 11 residues. Between the trimmed V and J ends, which lost 3 bases and 13 bases, there was a span of 10 bases. CDR3 sequence: CASSFRGGQFF. The CDR3 DNA is TGTGCCAGCAGTTTTCGCGGTGGACAGTTCTTC.

The CDR3 DNA sequence: TGTGCCACCAGCGATCGACTTAGTGGGGCTTACGAGCAGTACTTC. Its translation is CATSDRLSGAYEQYF. The chain carries TRBV15 and TRBJ2-7, with a possible D match to TRBD1 (5 bases). V lost 5 bases, J lost 4 bases, and 18 bases lay in between. Germline V gene lookup returns CDR1 LNHNV and CDR2 YYDKDF (reference sequence). CDR3 length: 15 residues.

The DNA for the CDR3 is TGTGCCAGCAGGGACGGGGTCGCGCACACTGAAGCTTTCTTT. Translated: CASRDGVAHTEAFF. The chain combines TRBV28 with TRBJ1-1; no firm D call. The V end lost 6 bases, the J end lost 3 bases, and 14 bases lay between the germline ends. The CDR3 length is 14 residues. Germline assignment: CDR1 MDHEN and CDR2 SYDVKM.

J is TRBJ1-1 and V is TRBV11-2; D not resolved. The CDR3 loop spans 17 amino acids. The V gene lost 6 bases and the J gene lost 5 bases, with 25 bases spanning the gap. Germline CDR1 SGHAT, CDR2 FQNNGV. The CDR3 nucleotides are TGTGCCAGCAGATTCAAACCGGGTCCGACTTCCCGGACTGAAGCTTTCTTT. Encoded protein: CASRFKPGPTSRTEAFF. Variable domain in full (rest from reference TRBV11-2 and TRBJ1-1): EAGVAQSPRYKIIEKRQSVAFWCNPISGHATLYWYQQILGQGPKLLIQFQNNGVVDDSQLPKDRFSAERLKGVDSTLKIQPAKLEDSAVYLCASRFKPGPTSRTEAFFGQGTRLTVV.

This chain links TRBV29-1 with TRBJ2-7, with TRBD1 identical over 8 bases. Per the germline V gene, CDR1 is SQVTM and CDR2 is ANQGSEA. Trimming took 4 bases from V and 4 from J; bases not matched to a gene: 12. The CDR3 spans 15 residues. The CDR3 DNA reads as TGCAGCGTTGTAGGAGCGACAGGGGTGATTTACGAGCAGTACTTC. This translates into CSVVGATGVIYEQYF.

The genes are TRBV12-5 and TRBJ1-1; D call uncertain. The CDR3 totals 13 residues. Trimming pared 1 base from V and 3 bases from J, leaving 6 bases between. Looked up from germline, CDR1 is LGHNT and CDR2 is FRNRAP. The chain's CDR3 is CASGLDGYTEAFF. The CDR3 bases are TGTGCTAGTGGTTTGGACGGTTACACTGAAGCTTTCTTT.

The CDR3: CATSLTSRPQHF. CDR3 DNA: TGTGCCACCAGCCTTACCAGTCGGCCCCAGCATTTT. The V call is TRBV15, the J call TRBJ1-5; D uncertain. The CDR3 sequence is 12 residues long. CDR1 LNHNV and CDR2 YYDKDF come from the germline V gene (reference sequence). The germline V and J ends were trimmed by 5 bases and 9 bases, with 11 bases remaining between them.

The chain links TRBV21-1 to TRBJ2-7; TRBD1 is the table's D call and was not checked against the DNA. TRBV21-1 is annotated as a pseudogene. The CDR3 extends over 14 amino acids. The CDR3 loop reads CASNKSTEAYEQYF. In DNA, the CDR3 is TGTGCCAGCAACAAGTCGACAGAAGCCTACGAGCAGTACTTC.

This clone is a singleton in its sample. The chain employs TRBV2 and TRBJ1-6, with 10 bases identical to TRBD1. CDR1 is SNHLY, CDR2 FYNNEI, per germline. The CDR3 contains 16 residues. The trim removed 7 bases at V and 2 bases at J, leaving 5 bases unmatched. The CDR3 DNA is TGTGCCAGCACCCGGGACAGGGGTCCCTATAATTCACCCCTCCACTTT. Encoded protein: CASTRDRGPYNSPLHF.

This sequence joins TRBV2 and TRBJ2-1; D might be TRBD1 (7 bases). V was shortened by 7 bases and J by 5 bases, with 15 bases between the two germline ends. CDR3 length equals 14 residues. The germline V gene encodes CDR1 SNHLY and CDR2 FYNNEI. The CDR3, as DNA: TGTGCCAGCAACGGAGGGGGCGCCAACAATGAGCAGTTCTTC. Translated, it gives CASNGGGANNEQFF.

The V and J genes are TRBV19 and TRBJ2-2; 9 bases align to TRBD2. Germline CDR1 is LNHDA and CDR2 is SQIVND (reference sequence). CDR3 size: 14 residues. The V segment lost 8 bases and the J segment 1 base; nucleotides outside the gene matches: 2. This chain's CDR3 is CASCSGRNTGELFF. CDR3 coding DNA: TGTGCCAGTTGTAGCGGGAGGAACACCGGGGAGCTGTTTTTT.